Listed below are T cell receptor beta chains from one sample, sequenced in a study of radiation and T cells in renal cell carcinoma. Only in-frame clones appear in the TCRdb table, and some are missing; sequencing was by immunoSEQ multiplex PCR. The sample contains some 10,000 clones, roughly 60% of which appear only once. The input for sequencing was tumor tissue, taken from a patient whose treatment was nephrectomy without radiotherapy. The receptor set was obtained from a man between 60 and 75 years old with renal cell carcinoma. Each CDR3 is given with its conserved first and last residue. The D gene is left open where the match is weak. The size entry is marked missing in some rows and otherwise reads once, few, many or a size class.

few	TRBV5-4	NA	TRBJ1-6	CASSLPTAGVAAPLHF	TGTGCCAGCAGCTTGCCGACAGCAGGGGTCGCGGCACCCCTCCACTTT
NA	TRBV10-3	NA	TRBJ2-1	CAITSAGSYEQFF	TGTGCCATCACCTCGGCAGGCTCATATGAGCAGTTCTTC
NA	TRBV6-5	NA	TRBJ1-1	CASSSVAGNTEAFF	TGTGCCAGCAGTTCGGTCGCGGGAAACACTGAAGCTTTCTTT
NA	TRBV4-2	TRBD1	TRBJ2-5	CASSQVKAGGSVETQYF	TGTGCCAGCAGCCAAGTTAAGGCAGGGGGTAGTGTAGAGACCCAGTACTTC
NA	TRBV25-1	NA	TRBJ2-1	CASSETGKGYNEQFF	TGTGCCAGCAGTGAAACGGGAAAGGGGTACAATGAGCAGTTCTTC
few	TRBV28	NA	TRBJ1-2	CASNKNYGYTF	TGTGCCAGCAATAAAAACTATGGCTACACCTTC
NA	TRBV7-3	NA	TRBJ1-2	CASSTLGGRVNGYTF	TGTGCCAGCAGCACCCTCGGCGGCAGGGTGAATGGCTACACCTTC
once	TRBV6-6	NA	TRBJ2-7	CASRGDISYEQYF	TGTGCCAGCAGGGGGGACATCTCCTACGAGCAGTACTTC
NA	TRBV7-9	NA	TRBJ2-3	CASSRGGVLTDTQYF	TGTGCCAGCAGCCGAGGGGGGGTATTAACAGATACGCAGTATTTT
NA	TRBV4-1	NA	TRBJ2-2	CASSQDRNSAGELFF	TGCGCCAGCAGCCAAGATCGAAATAGTGCCGGGGAGCTGTTTTTT
NA	TRBV19	NA	TRBJ1-5	CASTSVLGPPQPQHF	TGTGCCAGTACCTCCGTTCTCGGGCCCCCTCAGCCCCAGCATTTT
NA	TRBV4-2	NA	TRBJ2-5	CASSQEVGFSLTRLETQYF	TGTGCCAGCAGCCAAGAGGTCGGCTTTAGCCTAACACGTCTCGAGACCCAGTACTTC
NA	TRBV5-4	TRBD1	TRBJ2-6	CASSPPGTGFSGANVLTF	TGTGCCAGCAGCCCCCCGGGGACAGGCTTCTCTGGGGCCAACGTCCTGACTTTC
few	TRBV4-3	NA	TRBJ2-2	CASSKEGGLVPGELFF	TGCGCCAGCAGCAAAGAAGGCGGTTTGGTCCCGGGGGAGCTGTTTTTT
once	TRBV30	TRBD2	TRBJ2-7	CAWSVQREVIYEQYF	TGTGCCTGGAGTGTACAGCGGGAGGTAATATACGAGCAGTACTTC
few	TRBV5-4	NA	TRBJ2-5	CASSLEEPRSYQETQYF	TGTGCCAGCAGCTTGGAGGAGCCTAGAAGCTACCAAGAGACCCAGTACTTC
NA	TRBV7-2	NA	TRBJ2-1	CASSLGNYNNEQFF	TGTGCCAGCAGCCTAGGCAACTACAACAATGAGCAGTTCTTC
few	TRBV4-2	TRBD2	TRBJ2-1	CASSQSIEQRGGPSGEQFF	TGTGCCAGCAGCCAAAGTATAGAACAGCGGGGGGGCCCCTCCGGTGAGCAGTTCTTC
NA	TRBV27	TRBD1	TRBJ2-1	CASSLRDSTYNEQFF	TGTGCCAGCAGCCTCCGGGACAGCACCTACAATGAGCAGTTCTTC
NA	TRBV19	NA	TRBJ1-2	CASSIESSYGYTF	TGTGCCAGTAGTATAGAGAGCAGCTATGGCTACACCTTC
NA	TRBV5-1	NA	TRBJ2-3	CATSINTDTQYF	TGCGCCACTTCGATAAACACAGATACGCAGTATTTT
NA	TRBV7-3	NA	TRBJ1-2	CASSLLGVSYGYTF	TGTGCCAGCAGCTTATTGGGGGTAAGCTATGGCTACACCTTC
NA	TRBV18	NA	TRBJ2-7	CASSTTATYEQYF	TGTGCCAGCTCAACGACAGCCACCTACGAGCAGTACTTC
NA	TRBV5-1	NA	TRBJ2-2	CASHGENTGELFF	TGCGCCAGCCATGGGGAAAACACCGGGGAGCTGTTTTTT
NA	TRBV7-8	TRBD1	TRBJ1-2	CASSFRGPNYGYTF	TGTGCCAGCAGCTTCAGGGGGCCTAACTATGGCTACACCTTC
NA	TRBV7-8	TRBD2	TRBJ2-1	CASSSTGTRNEQFF	TGTGCCAGCAGCTCGACCGGGACTAGAAATGAGCAGTTCTTC
NA	TRBV28	NA	TRBJ1-1	CASSFSDNEAFF	TGTGCCAGCAGTTTCTCCGACAATGAAGCTTTCTTT
NA	TRBV28	TRBD2	TRBJ2-5	CASRKQLAGGVSQYF	TGTGCCAGCAGGAAACAACTAGCGGGGGGGGTAAGCCAGTACTTC
NA	TRBV7-2	TRBD1	TRBJ1-1	CASSFSTGGMNTEAFF	TGTGCCAGCAGCTTCTCTACAGGGGGCATGAACACTGAAGCTTTCTTT
NA	TRBV7-9	NA	TRBJ2-7	CASRDTLTYEQYF	TGTGCCAGCAGAGACACCTTAACCTACGAGCAGTACTTC
NA	TRBV9	TRBD1	TRBJ2-3	CASSPRDRGPDTQYF	TGTGCCAGCAGCCCCCGGGACAGGGGCCCAGATACGCAGTATTTT
NA	TRBV7-2	NA	TRBJ2-7	CASSLGAGSEQYF	TGTGCCAGCAGCTTAGGAGCAGGGAGCGAGCAGTACTTC
NA	TRBV5-1	TRBD1	TRBJ2-7	CASREMDRGPYEQYF	TGCGCCAGCAGGGAAATGGACAGGGGGCCCTACGAGCAGTACTTC
NA	TRBV28	NA	TRBJ1-2	CASFGGVYGYTF	TGTGCTTCTTTCGGGGGCGTCTATGGCTACACCTTC
NA	TRBV6-1	NA	TRBJ1-4	CASSRPDEKLFF	TGTGCCAGCAGTAGGCCCGATGAAAAACTGTTTTTT
NA	TRBV7-9	NA	TRBJ1-1	CASSSDPGVNTEAFF	TGTGCCAGCAGCTCCGACCCCGGGGTGAACACTGAAGCTTTCTTT
NA	TRBV30	NA	TRBJ1-2	CAWSGNRVGGYTF	TGTGCCTGGAGCGGAAACAGGGTCGGGGGCTACACCTTC
few	TRBV7-3	NA	TRBJ2-3	CASSLNGRTDTQYF	TGTGCCAGCAGCTTAAACGGACGCACAGATACGCAGTATTTT
NA	TRBV4-3	TRBD1	TRBJ1-2	CASSRDRGDGYTF	TGCGCCAGCAGCAGGGACAGGGGAGATGGCTACACCTTC
few	TRBV28	NA	TRBJ1-5	CASRMLRMGGNQPQHF	TGTGCCAGCAGGATGTTGAGGATGGGGGGCAATCAGCCCCAGCATTTT
NA	TRBV19	TRBD1	TRBJ1-6	CASSARTGFNSPLHF	TGTGCCAGTAGTGCCCGGACAGGGTTTAATTCACCCCTCCACTTT
NA	TRBV7-9	TRBD2	TRBJ2-1	CASSSLTSGARGNEQFF	TGTGCCAGCAGCTCCTTGACTAGCGGGGCCCGAGGCAATGAGCAGTTCTTC
NA	TRBV7-8	NA	TRBJ1-5	CASSFDRAGNQPQHF	TGTGCCAGCAGCTTTGACAGAGCGGGCAATCAGCCCCAGCATTTT
NA	TRBV5-8	NA	TRBJ2-7	CASSFEGTRYEQYF	TGTGCCAGCAGCTTTGAGGGCACCCGCTACGAGCAGTACTTC
once	TRBV2	TRBD1	TRBJ2-5	CAGRAPPGKGAQETQYF	TGTGCCGGACGTGCACCGCCGGGGAAGGGGGCTCAAGAGACCCAGTACTTC
once	TRBV28	NA	TRBJ1-5	CASSLFRNSQSNQPQHF	TGTGCCAGCAGTTTATTTCGCAATTCCCAAAGCAATCAGCCCCAGCATTTT
NA	TRBV6-5	TRBD2	TRBJ2-7	CASSRSGDSLYEQYF	TGTGCCAGCAGTCGGAGCGGGGACTCCTTGTACGAGCAGTACTTC
NA	TRBV6-5	TRBD1	TRBJ1-2	CASSFGTGDNYGYTF	TGTGCCAGCAGTTTCGGGACAGGGGATAACTATGGCTACACCTTC